One and the same sample provided the 14 T cell receptor beta chains below, sequenced in a study of technical replicates of blood from several donors. The protocol was immunoSEQ multiplex PCR, while the TCRdb copy is restricted to in-frame clones and leaves out a portion. There are around 100,000 clones in the sample; about 95% occur only once, and around 0.33% lies in the top ten. The sequencing sample was made of T cells isolated from PBMCs. These receptor sequences come from a human donor in good health.

The chain carries TRBV7-7 and TRBJ2-1; TRBD2 aligns across 7 bases. The CDR3 extends over 13 amino acids. With 2 bases clipped from V and 10 bases from J, the junction kept 5 bases outside the gene matches. CDR1 SSHAT and CDR2 FNYEAQ come from the germline V gene (reference sequence). The CDR3 coding sequence is TGTGCCAGCAGCTTAAGCGGGATACGGGAGCAGTTCTTC. Its translation is CASSLSGIREQFF.

This chain connects TRBV15 to TRBJ2-7; TRBD2 matches 11 bases. In germline, CDR1 is LNHNV, CDR2 YYDKDF (reference sequence). This CDR3 has 15 residues. V lost 1 base to trimming and J lost 6 bases; unmatched junction nucleotides: 5. CDR3 DNA: TGTGCCACCAGCAGAGCACTAGCGGGAGTTCCCGAGCAGTACTTC. Amino acid sequence: CATSRALAGVPEQYF.

This clone was observed a single time. V and J are TRBV5-4 and TRBJ2-7; 7 bases fit TRBD1. Germline V lookup: CDR1 SGHNT, CDR2 YYREEE (reference sequence). The CDR3 consists of 14 residues. Trimming took 5 bases from V and 3 from J; bases not matched to a gene: 8. The CDR3: CASSGAGTDYEQYF. CDR3 nucleotide sequence: TGTGCCAGCAGTGGTGCCGGGACAGACTACGAGCAGTACTTC.

The table lists this clone with a few counts. The genes are TRBV5-1 and TRBJ2-3; 9 bases agree with TRBD2. Germline lookup yields CDR1 SGHRS and CDR2 YFSETQ. The CDR3 contains 15 residues. The junction had 8 bases not matched to a gene; V was cut back by 5 bases and J by 4 bases. The CDR3 sequence: CASSGSGRPADTQYF. The CDR3 DNA sequence: TGCGCCAGCAGTGGTAGCGGGAGACCTGCAGATACGCAGTATTTT.

The CDR3 loop is CASSAGTSGIPNTDTQYF. CDR3 sequence (DNA): TGTGCCAGCAGTGCCGGTACTAGCGGAATCCCTAACACAGATACGCAGTATTTT. The chain carries TRBV27 and TRBJ2-3, with 8 bases aligning to TRBD2. V shed 5 bases, J shed 2 bases, and the junction held 15 bases outside the gene matches. This CDR3 contains 18 residues. Germline lookup yields CDR1 MNHEY and CDR2 SMNVEV (reference sequence).

J is TRBJ2-2 and V is TRBV7-9; 7 bases align to TRBD1. The CDR3 is 15 residues long. Trimming took 7 bases from V and 0 from J; bases not matched to a gene: 5. Germline lookup yields CDR1 SEHNR and CDR2 FQNEAQ (reference sequence). The CDR3 DNA is TGTGCCAGCACCGCGGACAGGTCGAACACCGGGGAGCTGTTTTTT. As protein: CASTADRSNTGELFF. The full variable domain, with the rest looked up from reference TRBV7-9 and TRBJ2-2, is DTGVSQNPRHKITKRGQNVTFRCDPISEHNRLYWYRQTLGQGPEFLTYFQNEAQLEKSRLLSDRFSAERPKGSFSTLEIQRTEQGDSAMYLCASTADRSNTGELFFGEGSRLTVL.

The V gene is TRBV5-4, the J gene TRBJ2-1; no clear D gene. V was clipped by 2 bases and J by 8 bases, with 11 bases between them. Germline CDR1 SGHNT, CDR2 YYREEE (reference sequence). This CDR3 contains 13 residues. CDR3 coding DNA: TGTGCCAGCAGCTTAAATCGAGGTTATGAGCAGTTCTTC. As protein: CASSLNRGYEQFF.

The V and J genes are TRBV9 and TRBJ1-3; 7 nucleotides line up with TRBD1. Losses at the gene ends were 0 bases for V and 3 bases for J; bases not matched to a gene: 3. CDR3 length: 15 amino acids. The germline V gene has CDR1 SGDLS and CDR2 YYNGEE. CDR3 nucleotide sequence: TGTGCCAGCAGCGTAGACCCAGGGGGTGGAAACACCATATATTTT. This gives the protein CASSVDPGGGNTIYF.

This clone has just one count. V and J are TRBV5-8 and TRBJ1-2; a possible D gene is TRBD1 (6 bases). CDR1 and CDR2 from the germline V gene are SGHTS and YDEGEE. The CDR3 sequence is 15 residues long. V was pared by 4 bases and J by 3 bases, with 16 bases between. Here the CDR3 reads CASSPPDRSHYGYTF. CDR3 sequence (DNA): TGTGCCAGCAGCCCGCCTGACAGGTCCCACTATGGCTACACCTTC.

J is TRBJ1-2 and V is TRBV6-1; D unresolved. Trimming took 2 bases from V and 1 from J, leaving 5 bases between them. CDR1 MNHNS and CDR2 SASEGT come from the germline V gene. The CDR3 runs 13 residues. This CDR3 is CASSEFSNYGYTF. The CDR3, as DNA: TGTGCCAGCAGTGAATTCAGTAACTATGGCTACACCTTC.

The rearrangement joins TRBV28 to TRBJ2-5; 9 bases are a match to TRBD2. Germline-derived CDR1 and CDR2 are MDHEN and SYDVKM. This CDR3 has 15 residues. V was pared by 6 bases and J by 4 bases, with 9 bases of the junction left unmatched. CDR3 DNA: TGTGCCAGCAGCGCTAGCGGGGTAGTAGGAGAGACCCAGTACTTC. It translates to CASSASGVVGETQYF.

The chain carries TRBV6-6 and TRBJ1-1; 7 bases match TRBD1. J lost 2 bases, V lost 8 bases, and 11 bases had no gene match. CDR1 and CDR2 (germline): MNHNY, SVGAGI (reference sequence). The CDR3 totals 15 residues. The CDR3 loop reads CASSEGARLNTEAFF. The CDR3 nucleotides are TGTGCCAGCTCCGAGGGGGCGCGTTTAAACACTGAAGCTTTCTTT.

This chain uses TRBV9 with TRBJ2-7, with TRBD2 matching over 7 bases. V lost 0 bases to trimming and J lost 5 bases; unmatched junction nucleotides: 8. The CDR3 consists of 15 residues. The germline gives CDR1 SGDLS, CDR2 YYNGEE. This chain's CDR3 is CASSVEAGEANEQYF. For the CDR3, the DNA is TGTGCCAGCAGCGTAGAGGCGGGAGAAGCGAACGAGCAGTACTTC.

The chain employs TRBV19 and TRBJ1-5; 8 bases match TRBD1. The CDR3 has 15 amino acids. CDR1 is LNHDA, CDR2 SQIVND, per germline (reference sequence). V shed 2 bases and J 5 bases; nucleotides not matched to a gene: 5. CDR3 coding DNA: TGTGCCAGTAGTATACCCCAGGGGGCTTATCAGCCCCAGCATTTT. This gives the protein CASSIPQGAYQPQHF.